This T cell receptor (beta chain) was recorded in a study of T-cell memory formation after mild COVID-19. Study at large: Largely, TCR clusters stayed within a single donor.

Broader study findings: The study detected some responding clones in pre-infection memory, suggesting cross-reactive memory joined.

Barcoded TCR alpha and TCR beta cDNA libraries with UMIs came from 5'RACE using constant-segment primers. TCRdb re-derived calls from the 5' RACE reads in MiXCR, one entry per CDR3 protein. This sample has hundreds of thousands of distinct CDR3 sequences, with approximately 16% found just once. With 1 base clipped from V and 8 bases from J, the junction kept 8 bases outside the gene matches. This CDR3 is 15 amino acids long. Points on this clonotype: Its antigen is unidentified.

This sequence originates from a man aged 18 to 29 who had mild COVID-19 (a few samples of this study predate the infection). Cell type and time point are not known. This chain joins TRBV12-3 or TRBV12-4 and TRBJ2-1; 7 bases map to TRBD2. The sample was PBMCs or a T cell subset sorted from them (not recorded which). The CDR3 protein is CASSLVGGIPDEQFF. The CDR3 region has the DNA TGTGCCAGCAGTTTAGTCGGGGGGATCCCGGATGAGCAGTTCTTC.